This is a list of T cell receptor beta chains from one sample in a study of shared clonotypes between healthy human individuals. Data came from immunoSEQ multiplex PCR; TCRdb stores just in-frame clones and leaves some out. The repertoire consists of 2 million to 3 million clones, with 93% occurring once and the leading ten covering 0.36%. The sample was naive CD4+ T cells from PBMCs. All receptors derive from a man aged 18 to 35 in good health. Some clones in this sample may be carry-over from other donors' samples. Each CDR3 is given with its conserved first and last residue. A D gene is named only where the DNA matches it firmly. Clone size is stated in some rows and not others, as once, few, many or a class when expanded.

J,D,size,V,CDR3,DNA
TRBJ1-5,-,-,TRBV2,CASSEMDQPQHF,TGTGCCAGCAGTGAAATGGATCAGCCCCAGCATTTT
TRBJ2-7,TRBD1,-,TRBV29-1,CSVTRGSTYEQYF,TGCAGCGTCACCAGGGGGTCGACCTACGAGCAGTACTTC
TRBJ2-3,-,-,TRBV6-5,CASSGQSTDTQYF,TGTGCCAGCAGTGGACAGAGCACAGATACGCAGTATTTT
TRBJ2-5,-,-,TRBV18,CASSPAGAWETQYF,TGTGCCAGCTCACCTGCGGGGGCCTGGGAGACCCAGTACTTC
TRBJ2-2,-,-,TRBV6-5,CASTQRATNTGELFF,TGTGCCAGCACCCAGAGAGCTACGAACACCGGGGAGCTGTTTTTT
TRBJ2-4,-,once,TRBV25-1,CASSLIIREAKNIQYF,TGTGCCAGCAGTTTGATAATCCGGGAAGCCAAAAACATTCAGTACTTC
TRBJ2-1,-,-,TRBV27,CASSPSPTVPMVHNEQFF,TGTGCCAGCAGTCCCAGCCCGACAGTCCCTATGGTCCACAATGAGCAGTTCTTC
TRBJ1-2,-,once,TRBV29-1,CSVGPRPYGYTF,TGCAGCGTTGGACCGCGCCCCTATGGCTACACCTTC
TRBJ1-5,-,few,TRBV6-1,CASSVTGQNNQPQHF,TGTGCCAGCAGTGTAACAGGACAGAACAATCAGCCCCAGCATTTT
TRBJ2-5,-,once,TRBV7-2,CASSFGGQETQYF,TGTGCCAGCAGCTTTGGAGGGCAAGAGACCCAGTACTTC
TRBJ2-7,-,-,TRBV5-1,CASSFGVPGSSSSYEQYF,TGCGCCAGCAGCTTTGGGGTGCCGGGCAGCTCAAGCTCCTACGAGCAGTACTTC
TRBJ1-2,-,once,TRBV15,CATARGLNYGYTF,TGTGCCACCGCCCGGGGCCTAAACTATGGCTACACCTTC
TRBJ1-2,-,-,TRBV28,CASSRTFWYGYTF,TGTGCCAGCAGTCGGACTTTCTGGTATGGCTACACCTTC
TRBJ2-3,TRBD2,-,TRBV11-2,CASSFTGTIPDTQYF,TGTGCCAGCAGCTTTACCGGGACTATTCCAGATACGCAGTATTTT
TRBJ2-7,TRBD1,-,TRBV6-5,CASSPTGVTYEQYF,TGTGCCAGCAGCCCAACAGGGGTTACCTACGAGCAGTACTTC
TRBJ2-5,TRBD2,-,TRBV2,CASTWGGTQYF,TGTGCCAGCACCTGGGGGGGGACCCAGTACTTC
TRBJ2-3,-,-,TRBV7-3,CASSLGLVDTQYF,TGTGCCAGCAGCTTGGGGTTAGTAGATACGCAGTATTTT
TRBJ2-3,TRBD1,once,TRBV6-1,CASRGDRASDTQYF,TGTGCCAGCAGAGGGGACAGGGCTTCAGATACGCAGTATTTT
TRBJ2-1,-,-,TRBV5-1,CASSLEGPNEQFF,TGCGCCAGCAGCTTGGAAGGTCCCAATGAGCAGTTCTTC
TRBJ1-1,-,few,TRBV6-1,CASSVDSAKAFF,TGTGCCAGCAGTGTGGATTCGGCAAAGGCTTTCTTT
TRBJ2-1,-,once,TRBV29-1,CSVRLHRGYEQFF,TGCAGCGTGAGGCTGCATAGGGGATATGAGCAGTTCTTC
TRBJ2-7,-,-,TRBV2,CASSAEVTGKDEQYF,TGTGCCAGCAGTGCAGAGGTGACCGGGAAGGACGAGCAGTACTTC
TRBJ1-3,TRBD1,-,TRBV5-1,CASSPGQGIGNTIYF,TGCGCCAGCAGCCCGGGACAGGGGATCGGAAACACCATATATTTT
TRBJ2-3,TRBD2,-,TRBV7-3,CASSGQAGGSTDTQYF,TGTGCCAGCAGCGGACAAGCGGGAGGAAGCACAGATACGCAGTATTTT